This T cell receptor (beta chain) was sequenced for a study of blood T cells in healthy people across ages. Overall study context: The capture of about one barcoded beta molecule per two T cells was achieved by template switching.

PCR was performed a second time for about 7 to 12 cycles using a sample-barcoded 5' primer and a J-beta primer mix. Each of the samples gave a minimum of 2.5 million paired-end reads that contained CDR3. Via MiXCR, TCRdb re-called the 5' RACE reads, giving one row per CDR3 protein. Of about 2 million distinct CDR3 sequences in the sample, just under 50% are singletons; the top ten hold 2.1%. Details on this clonotype: As yet, its antigen is unknown.

Study-wide points: Donor CMV status, an unknown factor, possibly confounded changes in expanded clonotypes.

V was clipped by 3 bases and J by 7 bases, with 13 bases between them. This CDR3 spans 13 amino acids. Total RNA, at least 5 micrograms per sample, was extracted from PBMCs. The rearrangement links TRBV12-3 or TRBV12-4 to TRBJ2-7; D may correspond to TRBD1 or TRBD2 (6 bases each). The sequenced sample was blood. The clonotype comes from a woman in her 40s in good health. The chain's CDR3 is CASSLWGAGEQYF. Written as DNA, the CDR3 is TGTGCCAGCAGTTTGTGGGGGGCGGGTGAGCAGTACTTC.